These 20 T cell receptor beta chains were sequenced from one sample in a study of T cell responses to AZD1222 COVID-19 vaccine. Here immunoSEQ multiplex PCR was the method, and the copy in TCRdb shows in-frame clones only, minus some. The sample comprises some 130,000 clones, 85% of which are singletons, and around 8.3% rests with the top ten. Sample: peripheral blood, taken 28 days after the second dose of the MenACWY control vaccine. Source of these receptors: an adult who received the MenACWY meningococcal vaccine as a control.

The chain uses TRBV5-1 and TRBJ2-5, with 7 bases fitting TRBD1. Germline trimming cut 6 bases from V and 2 bases from J; bases unmatched to any gene: 7. CDR1 and CDR2 (germline): SGHRS, YFSETQ. The length of the CDR3 is 14 residues. The CDR3 here is CASNQGRGQETQYF. Written as DNA, the CDR3 is TGCGCCAGCAATCAGGGCAGGGGGCAAGAGACCCAGTACTTC.

This chain links TRBV6-1 with TRBJ2-2; D is possibly TRBD2 (5 bases). The CDR3 has 15 amino acids. V was pared by 2 bases and J by 5 bases, with 12 bases between. CDR1 is MNHNS, CDR2 SASEGT, per germline. The CDR3 bases are TGTGCCAGCAGTGAACAGGACTTAGGGACCGGGGAGCTGTTTTTT. Residues: CASSEQDLGTGELFF.

V and J are TRBV6-6 and TRBJ1-4; 7 bases map to TRBD1. The CDR3 contains 14 residues. Per the germline V gene, CDR1 is MNHNY and CDR2 is SVGAGI (reference sequence). Losses at the gene ends were 5 bases for V and 5 bases for J; bases not matched to a gene: 5. The CDR3 bases are TGTGCCAGCAGTAACAGGGGCGCGAATGAAAAACTGTTTTTT. Translation: CASSNRGANEKLFF.

This rearrangement joins TRBV11-3 to TRBJ2-3, with 7 bases fitting TRBD2. V lost 5 bases to trimming and J lost 1 base; unmatched junction nucleotides: 6. The CDR3 totals 15 residues. CDR1 SGHNT and CDR2 YENEEA come from the germline V gene. The CDR3 sequence is CASSERGWGTDTQYF. In nucleotides, the CDR3 is TGTGCCAGCAGCGAGCGGGGTTGGGGCACAGATACGCAGTATTTT.

V and J are TRBV24-1 and TRBJ1-1, with D possibly matching TRBD1 (6 bases). CDR1 and CDR2 from the germline V gene are KGHDR and SFDVKD. The V end was cut by 6 bases, the J end by 2 bases, with 12 bases between. The CDR3 runs 14 residues. The CDR3 coding sequence is TGTGCCACCAGTAAGAACAGGGACAACACTGAAGCTTTCTTT. This codes for CATSKNRDNTEAFF.

V and J are TRBV19 and TRBJ1-1; a weak D match, TRBD1 (6 bases). In germline, CDR1 is LNHDA, CDR2 SQIVND (reference sequence). Trimming stripped 2 bases from V and 0 bases from J, with 13 bases between. This CDR3 spans 16 amino acids. The CDR3, as DNA: TGTGCCAGTAGTATATTTGTAGGGGGATTGAACACTGAAGCTTTCTTT. Translation gives CASSIFVGGLNTEAFF.

The chain links TRBV5-1 to TRBJ2-3; 11 bases align to TRBD1. From germline, CDR1 is SGHRS and CDR2 YFSETQ. This CDR3 contains 15 residues. V dropped 3 bases and J dropped 4; count of bases not matched to a gene: 4. The DNA for the CDR3 is TGCGCCAGCAGCTCCGGACAGGGGGCTGCAGATACGCAGTATTTT. It specifies CASSSGQGAADTQYF.

The chain has TRBV14 and TRBJ1-2, with 10 bases matching TRBD1. The CDR3 has 14 amino acids. V gave up 6 bases and J gave up 7 bases; unmatched junction bases: 8. Germline-derived CDR1 and CDR2 are SGHDN and FVKESK. CDR3 region: CASSRGQGFLGYTF. Here the CDR3 DNA reads TGTGCCAGCAGTAGGGGACAGGGGTTCCTTGGCTACACCTTC.

This clone was counted only a few times. CDR3 sequence: CATSRGDRENTEAFF. The CDR3 region has the DNA TGTGCCACCAGCAGAGGGGACAGGGAGAACACTGAAGCTTTCTTT. This chain uses TRBV15 with TRBJ1-1, with TRBD1 matching over 9 bases. Trimming at V came to 1 base and at J to 1 base, leaving 1 base not matched to a gene. This CDR3 region has 15 residues. Looked up from germline, CDR1 is LNHNV and CDR2 is YYDKDF (reference sequence). The full variable domain, with the rest looked up from reference TRBV15 and TRBJ1-1, is DAMVIQNPRYQVTQFGKPVTLSCSQTLNHNVMYWYQQKSSQAPKLLFHYYDKDFNNEADTPDNFQSRRPNTSFCFLDIRSPGLGDTAMYLCATSRGDRENTEAFFGQGTRLTVV.

The sample holds one count of this clone. V is TRBV24-1 and J is TRBJ1-5, with 8 positions matching TRBD1. The CDR3 has 14 residues. The V segment lost 3 bases and the J segment 7 bases; nucleotides outside the gene matches: 4. Germline V gives CDR1 KGHDR, CDR2 SFDVKD. This CDR3 reads CATSDGQGWQPQHF. In DNA, the CDR3 is TGTGCCACCAGTGATGGACAGGGTTGGCAGCCCCAGCATTTT.

The chain employs TRBV24-1 and TRBJ2-2; D is undetermined. The CDR3 has 14 amino acids. The V gene's germline CDR1 is KGHDR and CDR2 SFDVKD. With 3 bases removed from V and 13 bases from J, the gap between germline ends came to 17 bases. CDR3 in amino acids: CATSDPSQARRLFF. In nucleotides, the CDR3 is TGTGCCACCAGTGATCCCTCCCAGGCCAGAAGGCTGTTTTTT.

This chain connects TRBV24-1 to TRBJ2-3; 10 bases map to TRBD1. The CDR3 length is 17 residues. Per the germline V gene, CDR1 is KGHDR and CDR2 is SFDVKD. The ends lost 5 bases at V and 1 base at J; junction bases unmatched: 8. CDR3 residues: CATSAFLGTGGTDTQYF. The CDR3 DNA reads TGTGCCACCAGTGCTTTCTTGGGGACAGGGGGCACAGATACGCAGTATTTT.

The chain joins TRBV7-2 to TRBJ1-2, with 9 bases that match TRBD1. The V and J ends lost 2 bases and 3 bases, in that order; junction bases with no gene match: 10. The germline V gene encodes CDR1 SGHTA and CDR2 FQGNSA. This CDR3 is 17 amino acids long. The CDR3 nucleotides are TGTGCCAGCAGCTTATCGGGGTGGCGACAGGGGGACTATGGCTACACCTTC. It translates to CASSLSGWRQGDYGYTF.

The chain combines TRBV4-3 with TRBJ2-7; D is perhaps TRBD2 (6 bases). This CDR3 contains 14 residues. With 3 bases removed from V and 3 bases from J, the gap between germline ends came to 12 bases. CDR1 is LGHNA, CDR2 YSLEER, per germline. Here the CDR3 reads CASSQNNGGYEQYF. The DNA of the CDR3 is TGCGCCAGCAGCCAGAACAACGGGGGCTACGAGCAGTACTTC.

V usage is TRBV9 and J usage is TRBJ2-7, with a tentative D call TRBD2 (7 bases). V was clipped by 2 bases and J by 0 bases, with 18 bases between them. Germline V gene lookup returns CDR1 SGDLS and CDR2 YYNGEE. This CDR3 is 17 amino acids long. The CDR3 nucleotides read TGTGCCAGCAGCGTCGGGGGGCTAGCGGTAAGCTCCTACGAGCAGTACTTC. Translation: CASSVGGLAVSSYEQYF.

This chain connects TRBV11-3 to TRBJ2-5; D may be TRBD2 (5 bases). The germline V and J ends were trimmed by 5 bases and 4 bases, with 20 bases remaining between them. This CDR3 spans 16 amino acids. Germline CDR1 SGHNT, CDR2 YENEEA. In nucleotides, the CDR3 is TGTGCCAGCAGCCACGTCTGGGGAGACGCTTCAGAGACCCAGTACTTC. This gives the protein CASSHVWGDASETQYF.

This rearrangement joins TRBV7-3 to TRBJ1-6; D is ambiguous. Trimming removed 6 bases at V and 3 bases at J, with 6 bases between. CDR1 is SGHTA and CDR2 is FQGTGA in the germline V gene. The CDR3 covers 13 residues. CDR3 sequence (DNA): TGTGCCAGCAGTCTTCTCTATAATTCACCCCTCCACTTT. Translation: CASSLLYNSPLHF.

The gene calls are TRBV15 and TRBJ1-4; 11 bases are shared with TRBD1. There are 15 residues in the CDR3. V gave up 3 bases and J gave up 8 bases; unmatched junction bases: 5. CDR1 and CDR2 from the germline V gene are LNHNV and YYDKDF (reference sequence). The CDR3 DNA sequence: TGTGCCACCAGCAGGCGGACAGGGGGCTCGGAAAAACTGTTTTTT. This encodes CATSRRTGGSEKLFF.

This clone was seen a single time. This sequence joins TRBV5-6 and TRBJ2-3; 12 bases line up with TRBD2. After removal of 4 bases from V and 3 bases from J, the junction contained 6 bases not matched to a gene. Germline V gene data show CDR1 as SGHDT and CDR2 as YYEEEE. This CDR3 is built from 16 residues. This chain's CDR3 is CASSRTTSGSTDTQYF. The DNA of the CDR3 is TGTGCCAGCAGCCGAACGACTAGCGGGAGTACAGATACGCAGTATTTT.

The genes are TRBV12-3 or TRBV12-4 and TRBJ1-2; no definite D call. The CDR3 spans 11 residues. V lost 6 bases, J lost 5 bases, and 7 bases lay in between. The CDR3 loop reads CASRLSYGYTF. The CDR3 DNA reads as TGTGCCAGCAGACTCTCGTATGGCTACACCTTC.